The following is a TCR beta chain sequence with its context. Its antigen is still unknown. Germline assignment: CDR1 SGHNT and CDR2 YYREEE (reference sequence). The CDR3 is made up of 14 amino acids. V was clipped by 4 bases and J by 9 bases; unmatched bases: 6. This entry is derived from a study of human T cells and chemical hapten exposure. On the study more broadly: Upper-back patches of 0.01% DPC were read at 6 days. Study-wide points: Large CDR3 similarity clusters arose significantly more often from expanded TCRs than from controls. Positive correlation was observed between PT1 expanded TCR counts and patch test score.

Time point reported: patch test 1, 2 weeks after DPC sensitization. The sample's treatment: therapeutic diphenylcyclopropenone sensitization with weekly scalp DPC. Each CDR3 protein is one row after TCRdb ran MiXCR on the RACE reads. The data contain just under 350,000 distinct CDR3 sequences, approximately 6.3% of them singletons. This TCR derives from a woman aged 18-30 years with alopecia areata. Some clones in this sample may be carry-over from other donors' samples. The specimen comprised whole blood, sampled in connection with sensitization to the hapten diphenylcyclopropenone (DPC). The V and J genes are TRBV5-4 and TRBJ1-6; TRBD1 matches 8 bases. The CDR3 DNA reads TGTGCCAGCAGCCTGAGGGACAGGATTTCACCCCTCCACTTT. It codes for CASSLRDRISPLHF.